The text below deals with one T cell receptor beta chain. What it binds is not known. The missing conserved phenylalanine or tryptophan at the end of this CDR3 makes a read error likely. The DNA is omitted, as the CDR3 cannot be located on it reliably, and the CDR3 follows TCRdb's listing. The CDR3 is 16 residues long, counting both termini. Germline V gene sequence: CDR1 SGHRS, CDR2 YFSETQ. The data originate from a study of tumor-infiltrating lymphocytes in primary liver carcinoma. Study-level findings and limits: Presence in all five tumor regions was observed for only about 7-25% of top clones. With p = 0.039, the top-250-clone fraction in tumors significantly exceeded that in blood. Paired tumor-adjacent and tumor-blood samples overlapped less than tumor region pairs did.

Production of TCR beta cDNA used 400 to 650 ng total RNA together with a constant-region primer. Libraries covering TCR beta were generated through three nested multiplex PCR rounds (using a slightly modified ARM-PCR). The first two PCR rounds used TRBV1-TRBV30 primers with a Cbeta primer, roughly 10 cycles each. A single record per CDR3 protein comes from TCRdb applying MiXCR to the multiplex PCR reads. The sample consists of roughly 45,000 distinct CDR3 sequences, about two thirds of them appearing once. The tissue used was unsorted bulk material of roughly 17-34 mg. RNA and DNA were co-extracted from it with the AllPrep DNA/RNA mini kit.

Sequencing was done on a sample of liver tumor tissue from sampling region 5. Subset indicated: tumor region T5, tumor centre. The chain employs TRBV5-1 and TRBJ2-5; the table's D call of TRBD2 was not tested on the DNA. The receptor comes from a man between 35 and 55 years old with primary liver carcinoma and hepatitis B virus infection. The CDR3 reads CASSPEQVLPQETQYY.